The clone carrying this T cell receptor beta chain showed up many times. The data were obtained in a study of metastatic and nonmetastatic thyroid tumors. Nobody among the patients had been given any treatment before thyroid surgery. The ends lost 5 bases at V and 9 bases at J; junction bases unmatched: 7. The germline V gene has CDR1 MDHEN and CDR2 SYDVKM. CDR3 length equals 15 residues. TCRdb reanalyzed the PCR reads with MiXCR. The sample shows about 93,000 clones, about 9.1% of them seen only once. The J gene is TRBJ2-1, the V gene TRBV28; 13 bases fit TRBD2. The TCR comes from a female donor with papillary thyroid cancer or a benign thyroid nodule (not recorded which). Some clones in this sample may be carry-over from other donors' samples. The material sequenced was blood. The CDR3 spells CASSPLAGGLVEQFF. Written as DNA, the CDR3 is TGTGCCAGCAGTCCACTAGCGGGGGGGCTGGTTGAGCAGTTCTTC.